This entry describes one T cell receptor (beta chain). This entry belongs to a study of regulatory T cells in long-lasting Graves disease. Investigators prepared the TCR beta libraries by applying iRepertoire HTBI primers and Arm-PCR of CDR3 regions. From the multiplex PCR reads, TCRdb called clonotypes with MiXCR, one entry per CDR3 protein. The data show around 500,000 distinct CDR3 sequences, with approximately 15% seen just once and 10% held by the top ten. Indicated time point: newly diagnosed GD, antithyroid drugs for less than 3 months. Construction of the TCR library relied on RNA isolated from PBMCs. This sample was shared with a second study, whose subject was T cells in Graves' hyperthyroidism and ophthalmopathy. That study adds: It was uncontrolled infection, other autoimmune disease, pregnancy or lactation that excluded patients. The study used the HTBI primer set for a first-round RT-PCR of the TCR CDR3.

This TCR came from a man under 40 with Graves disease. The material sequenced was peripheral blood mononuclear cells (PBMCs), taken at new diagnosis, from a patient treated with antithyroid drugs.

The chain's CDR3 is CSAGLAGAADTQYF. DNA of the CDR3: TGCAGTGCCGGACTAGCGGGAGCGGCAGATACGCAGTATTTT. This sequence joins TRBV20-1 and TRBJ2-3; 13 bases agree with TRBD2. Germline CDR1 is DFQATT and CDR2 is SNEGSKA (reference sequence). The CDR3 runs to 14 residues. The junction had 4 bases not matched to a gene; V was cut back by 6 bases and J by 4 bases.